These 3 T cell receptor beta chains share one sample of origin, sequenced in a study of blood T cell dynamics during melanoma immunotherapy. Time point specified: pre-treatment baseline. The method was immunoSEQ multiplex PCR; TCRdb's version includes in-frame clones alone and lacks a portion of them. The table records about 12,000 clones, roughly 84% of them present only once. Source: blood, taken from a patient treated with checkpoint blockade. The receptor source for this set is a human donor with melanoma.

This clone was seen a single time. V gene TRBV7-9 combines with J gene TRBJ1-4; no reliable D call. The CDR3 runs 15 residues. V was shortened by 5 bases and J by 4 bases, with 14 bases between the two germline ends. Germline V gives CDR1 SEHNR, CDR2 FQNEAQ (reference sequence). CDR3 sequence (DNA): TGTGCCAGCAGCGTCTTCTCGACTTTTAATGAAAAACTGTTTTTT. Residues: CASSVFSTFNEKLFF.

The V gene is TRBV21-1, the J gene TRBJ2-3; the DNA was not compared with TRBD1, the D call given in the table. TRBV21-1 corresponds to a pseudogene. CDR3 length: 17 residues. DNA of the CDR3: TGTGCCAGCAGCAAAGGTTGGGGGCCCCTAGGCACAGATACGCAGTATTTT. Translated, it gives CASSKGWGPLGTDTQYF.

CDR3 protein: CASSQEGGPSSYEQYF. In nucleotides, the CDR3 is TGTGCCAGCAGCCAAGAAGGGGGTCCTAGCTCCTACGAGCAGTACTTC. V is TRBV4-2 and J is TRBJ2-7; possibly TRBD1 for D (6 bases). Between the trimmed V and J ends, which lost 0 bases and 0 bases, there was a span of 12 bases. This CDR3 spans 16 amino acids. Germline assignment: CDR1 LGHNA and CDR2 YNFKEQ.